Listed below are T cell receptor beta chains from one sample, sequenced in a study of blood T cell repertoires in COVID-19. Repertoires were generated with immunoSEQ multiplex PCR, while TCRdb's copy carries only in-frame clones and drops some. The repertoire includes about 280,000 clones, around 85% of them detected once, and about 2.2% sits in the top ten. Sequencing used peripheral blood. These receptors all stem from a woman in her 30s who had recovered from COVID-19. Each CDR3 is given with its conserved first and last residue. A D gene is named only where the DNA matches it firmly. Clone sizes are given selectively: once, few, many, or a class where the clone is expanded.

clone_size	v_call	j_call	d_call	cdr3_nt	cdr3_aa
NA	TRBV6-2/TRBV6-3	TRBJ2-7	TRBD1	TGTGCCAGCAGTTATCCCAAGGGACAGCGATATTACGAGCAGTACTTC	CASSYPKGQRYYEQYF
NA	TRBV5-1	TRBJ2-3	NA	TGCGCCAGCAGCTTGGACAACACAGATACGCAGTATTTT	CASSLDNTDTQYF
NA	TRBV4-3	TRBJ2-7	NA	TGCGCCAGCAGCCAAGATCCGCGGGGCGAGCAGTACTTC	CASSQDPRGEQYF
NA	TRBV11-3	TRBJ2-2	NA	TGTGCCAGCAGCATCTCGACTACGATCACCGGGGAGCTGTTTTTT	CASSISTTITGELFF
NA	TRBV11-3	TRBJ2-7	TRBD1	TGTGCCAGCAGCTCTACAGGGGGCAACGAGCAGTACTTC	CASSSTGGNEQYF
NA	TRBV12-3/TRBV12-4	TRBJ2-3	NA	TGTGCCAGCAGTCCTACCTCAGATACGCAGTATTTT	CASSPTSDTQYF
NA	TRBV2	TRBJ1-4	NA	TGTGCCAGCAGTGAAGGGAGTATTCGGGCAACTAATGAAAAACTGTTTTTT	CASSEGSIRATNEKLFF
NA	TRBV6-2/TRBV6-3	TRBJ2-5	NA	TGTGCCAGCAGTTCCGCGACTGACGGGCAAGAGACCCAGTACTTC	CASSSATDGQETQYF
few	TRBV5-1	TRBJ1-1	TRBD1	TGCGCCAGCAGCGACAGGGGGCTGACTGAAGCTTTCTTT	CASSDRGLTEAFF
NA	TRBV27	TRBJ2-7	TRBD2	TGTGCCAGCAGCCAGACGGGGGGGGTTTACGAGCAGTACTTC	CASSQTGGVYEQYF
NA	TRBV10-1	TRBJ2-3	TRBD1	TGCGCCAGCAGTGAGCCGGGACAGGACGCAGATACGCAGTATTTT	CASSEPGQDADTQYF
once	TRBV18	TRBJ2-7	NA	TGTGCCAGCTCACCACGACAGGATATTTACGAGCAGTACTTC	CASSPRQDIYEQYF
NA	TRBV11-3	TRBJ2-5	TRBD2	TGTGCCAGCAGCTTAAGCCGCGGGGGGGCCGGAGAGACCCAGTACTTC	CASSLSRGGAGETQYF
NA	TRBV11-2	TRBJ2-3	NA	TGTGCCAGCAGCTTAGGACTTAGCACAGATACGCAGTATTTT	CASSLGLSTDTQYF
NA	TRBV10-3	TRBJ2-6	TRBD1	TGTGCCATCAGTGAGTGGGACAGGGGAGGCTCTGGGGCCAACGTCCTGACTTTC	CAISEWDRGGSGANVLTF
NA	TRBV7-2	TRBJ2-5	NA	TGTGCCAGCAGCTTAGTGTCGAGTCCAGAGACCCAGTACTTC	CASSLVSSPETQYF
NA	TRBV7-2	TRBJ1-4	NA	TGTGCCAGCAGCTCCCCCGGAGGGATGGTGAATGAAAAACTGTTTTTT	CASSSPGGMVNEKLFF